This T cell receptor (beta chain) comes out of a study of cytomegalovirus exposure and HLA in healthy donors. Study results and limitations: Investigators reported 150 to 200 TCR beta chains as tied to cytomegalovirus. Near-uniform donor sequencing depth was presumed by presence/absence analyses. Among donors in an Asian-associated ancestry cluster, a later analysis reportedly found fewer N-insertions than the roughly 670-donor mean.

This CDR3 contains 13 residues. V lost 1 base, J lost 4 bases, and 7 bases lay in between. Germline assignment: CDR1 SSHAT and CDR2 FNYEAQ (reference sequence). A note on this clone: The antigen is not known.

Use of 60 Vbeta and 13 Jbeta primers characterized the PCR. The assay was immunoSEQ multiplex PCR, and TCRdb's table has in-frame clones only and misses some. The sample holds 150,000 to 200,000 clones, more than 70% seen once. Input material: PBMCs. V usage is TRBV7-7 and J usage is TRBJ2-5, with a weak D call TRBD1 (6 bases). The TCR comes from a male donor in good health and CMV-seronegative. This CDR3 reads CASSLGGGETQYF. The DNA of the CDR3 is TGTGCCAGCAGCTTAGGAGGGGGAGAGACCCAGTACTTC.